This T cell receptor beta chain was identified during a study of cytotoxic CD8 clonotypes in ibrutinib-treated CLL. Turning to the study itself: The patients, under 13 relapsed/refractory and fewer than 16 treatment-naive, included 17 who were IGHV unmutated. By median approximately 63 months, roughly twelve had progressed and about 15 stayed remitted; responses had been 2 complete and some 25 partial. Samples yielded averages of 250,000 or so productive templates and fewer than 95,000 productive rearrangements.

Profiled with immunoSEQ multiplex PCR; TCRdb holds only in-frame clones, not every one. Among about 50,000 clones listed, about three fifths were seen once. V was cut by 10 bases and J by 0 bases, with 7 bases left in between. Germline CDR1 is SNHLY and CDR2 is FYNNEI. The CDR3 loop spans 12 amino acids. This sequence originates from a human donor with chronic lymphocytic leukemia. J is TRBJ1-3 and V is TRBV2; D not certain. The sample in question was PBMCs, obtained after 24 months of ibrutinib treatment. The CDR3 DNA sequence: TGTGCCATCTCCGGCTCTGGAAACACCATATATTTT. It specifies CAISGSGNTIYF.